This TCR beta chain was recovered during a study of identifying expanded T cells in peripheral blood. Note on this clone: As yet, its antigen is unknown.

During the collection period, no donor immune events like infections were recorded. Study-level findings and limits: Two-week clone count variance significantly increased as total template count grew.

Generated by immunoSEQ multiplex PCR, the TCRdb table keeps only in-frame clones and is missing some. Of about 120,000 clones in the sample, more than 80% were seen once. V lost 0 bases to trimming and J lost 4 bases, with 12 bases between them. The CDR3 length is 15 residues. Germline V gene sequence: CDR1 SEHNR, CDR2 FQNEAQ (reference sequence). The chain couples TRBV7-9 to TRBJ1-2; TRBD1 might be the D (5 bases). The sequence derives from a person between 18 and 70 years old in good health. Input material: blood. The DNA of the CDR3 is TGTGCCAGCAGCTTAGCGCAGGTTGGGGCCTATGGCTACACCTTC. Its protein is CASSLAQVGAYGYTF.